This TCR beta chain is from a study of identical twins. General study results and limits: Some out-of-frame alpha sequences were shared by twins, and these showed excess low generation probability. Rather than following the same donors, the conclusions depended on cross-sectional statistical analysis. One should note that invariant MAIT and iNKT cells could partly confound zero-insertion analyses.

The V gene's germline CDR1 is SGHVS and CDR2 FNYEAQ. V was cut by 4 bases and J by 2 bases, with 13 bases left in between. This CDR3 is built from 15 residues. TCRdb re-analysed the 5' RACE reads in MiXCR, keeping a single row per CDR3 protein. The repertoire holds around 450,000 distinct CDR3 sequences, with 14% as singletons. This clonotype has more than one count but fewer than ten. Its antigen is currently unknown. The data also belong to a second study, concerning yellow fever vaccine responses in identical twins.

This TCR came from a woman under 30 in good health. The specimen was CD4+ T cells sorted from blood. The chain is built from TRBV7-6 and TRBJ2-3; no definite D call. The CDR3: CASSSAWSPTDTQYF. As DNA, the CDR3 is TGTGCCAGCAGCTCCGCTTGGAGCCCCACAGATACGCAGTATTTT.